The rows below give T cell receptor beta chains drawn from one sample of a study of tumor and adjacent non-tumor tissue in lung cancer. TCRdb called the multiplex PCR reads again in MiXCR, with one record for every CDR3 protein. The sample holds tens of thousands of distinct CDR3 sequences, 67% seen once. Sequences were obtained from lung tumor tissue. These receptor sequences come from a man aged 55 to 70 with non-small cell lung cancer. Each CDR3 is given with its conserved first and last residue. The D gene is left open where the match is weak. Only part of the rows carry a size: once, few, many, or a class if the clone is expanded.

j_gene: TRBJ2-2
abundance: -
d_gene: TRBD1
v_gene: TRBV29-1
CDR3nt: TGCAGCGCTCTACGACGGGGCCGGGACAGTCCTTTGGAGCTGGTTTTT
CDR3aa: CSALRRGRDSPLELVF

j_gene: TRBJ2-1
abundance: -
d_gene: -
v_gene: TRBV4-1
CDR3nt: TGCGCCAGCAGCCAAGAAGGGTATAACAATGAGCAATTCTTC
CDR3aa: CASSQEGYNNEQFF

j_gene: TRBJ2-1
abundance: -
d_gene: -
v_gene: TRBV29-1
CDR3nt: -
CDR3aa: CSVATGTSSNVQFF

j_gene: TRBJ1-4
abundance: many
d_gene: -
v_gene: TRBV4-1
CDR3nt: TGCGCCAGCAGCCAAGGGGAATTACTGTTTTTT
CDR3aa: CASSQGELLFF

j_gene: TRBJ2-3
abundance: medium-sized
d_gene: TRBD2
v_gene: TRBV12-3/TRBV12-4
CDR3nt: TGTGCCAGCAGTTTCCCTAGCGGGGGCACAGATACGCAGTATTTT
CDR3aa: CASSFPSGGTDTQYF

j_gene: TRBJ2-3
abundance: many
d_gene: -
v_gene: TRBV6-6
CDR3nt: TGTGCCAGCAGTTACTCGGGCGATACGCAGTATTTT
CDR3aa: CASSYSGDTQYF

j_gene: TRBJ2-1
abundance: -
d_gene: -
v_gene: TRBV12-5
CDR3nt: TGTGCTAGTGGTTTAAGAGCCTGTGATGAGCAGTTCTTC
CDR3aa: CASGLRACDEQFF

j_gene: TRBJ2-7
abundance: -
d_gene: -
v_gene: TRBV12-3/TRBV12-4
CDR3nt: TGTGCCAGCAGCGTTAGCGGTTTAAGCTACGACCAGCACTTC
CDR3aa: CASSVSGLSYDQHF

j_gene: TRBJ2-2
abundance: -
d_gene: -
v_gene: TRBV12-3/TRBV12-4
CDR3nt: TGTACCAGCAGTTTATCCTGGGACACTCACCACAGGGAGCTGTTTTTT
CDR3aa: CTSSLSWDTHHRELFF

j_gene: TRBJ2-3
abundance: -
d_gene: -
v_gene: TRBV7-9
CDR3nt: TGTGCCTGCAGCCCCTCTTCAGATACGCAGTATTTT
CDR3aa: CACSPSSDTQYF

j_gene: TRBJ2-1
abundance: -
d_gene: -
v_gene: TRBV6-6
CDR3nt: TGTGTCAGCAGCCCCGTGGCATACAATGGGCAGCTCTTC
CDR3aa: CVSSPVAYNGQLF

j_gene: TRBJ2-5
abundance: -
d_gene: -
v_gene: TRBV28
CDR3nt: TGTGCCAGCAGTTTTTCGGCAGGGATGGAGACCCAGTACTTC
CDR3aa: CASSFSAGMETQYF

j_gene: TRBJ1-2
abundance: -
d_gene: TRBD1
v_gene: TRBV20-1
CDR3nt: TGCAGTACCCTTCTATCGGGACAGGGGTCTGGCCACACCTTC
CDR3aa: CSTLLSGQGSGHTF

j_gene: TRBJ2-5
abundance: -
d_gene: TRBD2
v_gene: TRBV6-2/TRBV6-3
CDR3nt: TGTGCCAGTAGTCCCGGGACGGGGGGGAGAGAGACCCACTACTTC
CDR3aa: CASSPGTGGRETHYF